A single sample is the source of the 22 T cell receptor beta chains below, sequenced in a study of T cells in Graves' hyperthyroidism and ophthalmopathy (dated by TCRdb to 2018 to 2020). Library preparation used multiplex PCR. The instrument was an Illumina HiSeq 2000. Amplification of TCR beta CDR3 regions was carried out from RNA transcripts. For the first round of RT-PCR on the TCR CDR3, the HTBI primer set was used together with the Qiagen OneStep RT-PCR kit. TCRdb's own reprocessing of the public reads used fastp at Q25 and MiXCR and kept productive beta chains. Duplicate CDR3 protein sequences are folded into a single record with the most common DNA and genes. The sample contains nearly 600,000 distinct CDR3 sequences, approximately 13% of them found a single time. Clones ranked in the top ten supply about 5.8% of the sample. Sequenced: blood. These receptors came from a woman aged 25 to 39 with Graves' hyperthyroidism that later progressed to Graves' ophthalmopathy.

In this sample, this clonotype turned up many times. The rearrangement joins TRBV24-1 to TRBJ2-1; maybe TRBD1 (5 bases). The V and J ends lost 10 bases and 6 bases respectively, with 12 bases between them. The CDR3 is made up of 12 amino acids. Looked up from germline, CDR1 is KGHDR and CDR2 is SFDVKD. CDR3 bases: TGTGCCACTGTCGACAGCCTCAATGAGCAGTTCTTC. This sequence encodes CATVDSLNEQFF.

This clonotype occurred once. Germline and junction disagree at one end, which may indicate a read error. The CDR3 here is CAGSPGTRVNEQFF. The CDR3 bases are TGTGCCGGCAGTCCAGGGACTAGGGTAAATGAGCAGTTCTTC. The V gene is TRBV6-1, the J gene TRBJ2-1; 8 positions agree with TRBD2. CDR1 and CDR2 (germline): MNHNS, SASEGT. The CDR3 is 14 residues long.

A remark on this clonotype: A much larger clone is a single base away; this may be a read error. The chain uses TRBV20-1 and TRBJ2-7; D uncertain. The germline V gene encodes CDR1 DFQATT and CDR2 SNEGSKA (reference sequence). This CDR3 comprises 12 residues. The CDR3 protein is CGAIGLTYEQYF. CDR3 nucleotides: TGCGGTGCTATAGGCCTAACCTACGAGCAGTACTTC.

This clonotype was seen repeatedly, ten times or more. The chain couples TRBV2 to TRBJ1-1; D is unresolved. Germline values: CDR1 SNHLY, CDR2 FYNNEI. The CDR3 contains 13 residues. Deletions cut 10 bases from V and 1 base from J, with 13 bases between. In DNA, the CDR3 is TGTGCCACAGAACTCCTTACGAACACTGAAGCTTTCTTT. Amino acid sequence: CATELLTNTEAFF.

As regards this clonotype: At one boundary the junction diverges from the germline segment, which might be a read error. This chain connects TRBV6-1 to TRBJ2-5; the match to TRBD1 covers 8 bases. Germline loops: CDR1 MNHNS, CDR2 SASEGT. This CDR3 is 12 amino acids long. CDR3 coding DNA: TGTGCCAGCAGTGGTGGGGGGACAGGACAAAACTTC. Protein sequence: CASSGGGTGQNF.

This clonotype has a count of ten or more. CDR3 DNA sequence: TGTGCCAGTTCACGAAGACTAGCGGGAGGAAAAGAGACCCAGTACTTC. Protein product: CASSRRLAGGKETQYF. The J gene is TRBJ2-5, the V gene TRBV2; 13 nucleotides line up with TRBD2. J was trimmed by 3 bases and V by 9 bases; bases with no gene match: 10. The CDR3 is 16 amino acids. CDR1 is SNHLY and CDR2 is FYNNEI in the germline V gene. Full variable domain (remainder filled in from reference TRBV2 and TRBJ2-5): EPEVTQTPSHQVTQMGQEVILRCVPISNHLYFYWYRQILGQKVEFLVSFYNNEISEKSEIFDDQFSVERPDGSNFTLKIRSTKLEDSAMYFCASSRRLAGGKETQYFGPGTRLLVL.

V gene TRBV28 combines with J gene TRBJ2-2, with D perhaps TRBD2 (5 bases). The V end was cut by 5 bases, the J end by 2 bases, with 15 bases between. Germline CDR1 MDHEN, CDR2 SYDVKM. The CDR3 runs to 16 residues. CDR3 loop: CASSAQAGPNTGELFF. The CDR3 nucleotides are TGTGCCAGCAGTGCCCAGGCGGGCCCTAACACCGGGGAGCTGTTTTTT.

The sample holds many counts of this clonotype. The rearrangement uses TRBV11-2 and TRBJ1-5; D call uncertain. CDR1 SGHAT and CDR2 FQNNGV come from the germline V gene. Trimming took 0 bases from V and 6 from J, leaving 12 bases between them. The CDR3 is 15 residues long. The CDR3 DNA sequence: TGTGCCAGCAGCTTAGATTTAAGGGAGGGTCAGCCCCAGCATTTT. It translates to CASSLDLREGQPQHF.

This clonotype appeared many times. This chain connects TRBV12-3 or TRBV12-4 to TRBJ1-1, with 9 bases lining up with TRBD1. CDR3 length: 17 amino acids. Unmatched junction bases numbered 15, after V lost 6 bases and J lost 4 bases. The CDR3 DNA reads TGTGCCAGCAGACGTCCCGGGACAGGGCCAGGGGGCACTGAAGCTTTCTTT. Residues: CASRRPGTGPGGTEAFF.

The J gene is TRBJ2-2, the V gene TRBV5-1; D possibly matches TRBD1 or TRBD2 (5 bases each). This CDR3 contains 15 residues. Germline V gene sequence: CDR1 SGHRS, CDR2 YFSETQ. V was clipped by 4 bases and J by 9 bases, with 19 bases between them. The CDR3 sequence: CASSGRPGPQRELFF. DNA for the CDR3: TGCGCCAGCAGCGGCCGACCGGGACCGCAAAGGGAGCTGTTTTTT.

This clonotype was observed many times. The chain recombines TRBV20-1 with TRBJ1-5, with D unclear. The germline V gene encodes CDR1 DFQATT and CDR2 SNEGSKA (reference sequence). The CDR3 consists of 14 residues. The V end lost 3 bases, the J end lost 0 bases, and 9 bases lay between the germline ends. CDR3 residues: CSARIVGSNQPQHF. The CDR3 DNA reads TGCAGTGCTAGGATTGTGGGTAGCAATCAGCCCCAGCATTTT.

This clonotype appeared many times. The CDR3 DNA sequence: TGTGCCAGCAGCTTAGAACAGCAGGGAAACACCATATATTTT. This encodes CASSLEQQGNTIYF. V usage is TRBV7-2 and J usage is TRBJ1-3; no firm D call. Trimming removed 1 base from V and 4 bases from J, with 8 bases in between. The CDR3 has 14 amino acids. In germline, CDR1 is SGHTA, CDR2 FQGNSA.

This clonotype was found many times. The chain joins TRBV10-3 to TRBJ1-3; D gene uncertain. The CDR3 has 15 residues. The V gene's germline CDR1 is ENHRY and CDR2 SYGVKD. The V and J ends lost 3 bases and 0 bases respectively, with 9 bases between them. The CDR3: CAISDAQSSGNTIYF. The CDR3 coding sequence is TGTGCCATCAGTGACGCCCAAAGCTCTGGAAACACCATATATTTT.

This clonotype was seen ten or more times. The rearrangement uses TRBV12-3 or TRBV12-4 and TRBJ1-2; no clear D gene. This CDR3 region has 13 residues. Trimming left V 6 bases short and J 4 bases short, with 12 bases between. The CDR3 nucleotides read TGTGCCAGCAGACCGGACGGACCCTATGGCTACACCTTC. Translated: CASRPDGPYGYTF.

This clonotype was counted at least ten times. The chain carries TRBV19 and TRBJ1-1, with D uncertain. Trimming pared 7 bases from V and 4 bases from J, leaving 16 bases between. Germline CDR1 and CDR2: LNHDA and SQIVND (reference sequence). This CDR3 has 14 amino acids. CDR3 sequence: CASTPYDGSTEAFF. The CDR3 nucleotides read TGTGCCAGTACCCCTTATGACGGGAGCACTGAAGCTTTCTTT.

In this sample, this clonotype turned up a few times. The chain couples TRBV30 to TRBJ1-2; 7 nucleotides line up with TRBD1. Germline V gives CDR1 GTSNPN, CDR2 SVGIG (reference sequence). Losses at the gene ends were 6 bases for V and 0 bases for J; bases not matched to a gene: 4. The CDR3 spans 13 residues. CDR3 nucleotide sequence: TGTGCCTGCAGAGACAGGGCTAACTATGGCTACACCTTC. Protein product: CACRDRANYGYTF.

This clonotype was found a few times. CDR3 region: CASSLGSATYNEQFF. As DNA, the CDR3 is TGTGCCAGCAGCTTGGGAAGCGCCACCTACAATGAGCAGTTCTTC. The chain recombines TRBV5-4 with TRBJ2-1; D gene unclear. V was trimmed by 0 bases and J by 2 bases, leaving 9 bases between them. This CDR3 spans 15 amino acids. CDR1 and CDR2 from the germline V gene are SGHNT and YYREEE (reference sequence). The full variable domain, completed using reference TRBV5-4 and TRBJ2-1, is ETGVTQSPTHLIKTRGQQVTLRCSSQSGHNTVSWYQQALGQGPQFIFQYYREEENGRGNFPPRFSGLQFPNYSSELNVNALELDDSALYLCASSLGSATYNEQFFGPGTRLTVL.

This clonotype was seen many times. The chain couples TRBV7-3 to TRBJ2-3; tentatively, D is TRBD2 (6 bases). The CDR3 runs to 15 residues. Trimming left V 6 bases short and J 1 base short, with 14 bases between. The germline V gene has CDR1 SGHTA and CDR2 FQGTGA. The CDR3 nucleotides read TGTGCCAGCAGTCGTGGGGTAGCGGGCACAGATACGCAGTATTTT. Its protein is CASSRGVAGTDTQYF.

This clonotype was picked up a small number of times. The rearrangement uses TRBV19 and TRBJ2-1; no firm D call. There are 12 residues in the CDR3. Deletions cut 3 bases from V and 4 bases from J, with 4 bases between. Germline CDR1 and CDR2: LNHDA and SQIVND (reference sequence). CDR3 nucleotides: TGTGCCAGTAGTATGCAATACAATGAGCAGTTCTTC. Translating it yields CASSMQYNEQFF.

There are many counts of this clonotype. CDR3 residues: CASSETGHPSYEQYF. The CDR3, as DNA: TGTGCCAGCAGTGAAACCGGACATCCCTCCTACGAGCAGTACTTC. The chain couples TRBV2 to TRBJ2-7, with D possibly matching TRBD1 (5 bases). Germline values: CDR1 SNHLY, CDR2 FYNNEI. There are 15 residues in the CDR3. V was trimmed by 2 bases and J by 0 bases, leaving 11 bases between them.

This clonotype was picked up many times. The chain links TRBV7-3 to TRBJ1-6; the match to TRBD1 covers 9 bases. The CDR3 length is 19 residues. Germline V gene lookup returns CDR1 SGHTA and CDR2 FQGTGA. V shed 4 bases and J 9 bases; nucleotides not matched to a gene: 19. The DNA of the CDR3 is TGTGCCAGCAGCTCCAACCCGGAACACACAGGGGGCTTGCCTTCACCCCTCCACTTT. It encodes CASSSNPEHTGGLPSPLHF.

The chain has TRBV12-3 or TRBV12-4 and TRBJ2-2, with TRBD1 matching 10 bases. The CDR3 extends over 17 amino acids. The J segment lost 0 bases and the V segment lost 6 bases, leaving 7 bases of the junction unmatched. CDR3 sequence reads: CASRTHGQGANTGELFF. As DNA, the CDR3 is TGTGCCAGCAGAACCCACGGACAGGGGGCGAACACCGGGGAGCTGTTTTTT.